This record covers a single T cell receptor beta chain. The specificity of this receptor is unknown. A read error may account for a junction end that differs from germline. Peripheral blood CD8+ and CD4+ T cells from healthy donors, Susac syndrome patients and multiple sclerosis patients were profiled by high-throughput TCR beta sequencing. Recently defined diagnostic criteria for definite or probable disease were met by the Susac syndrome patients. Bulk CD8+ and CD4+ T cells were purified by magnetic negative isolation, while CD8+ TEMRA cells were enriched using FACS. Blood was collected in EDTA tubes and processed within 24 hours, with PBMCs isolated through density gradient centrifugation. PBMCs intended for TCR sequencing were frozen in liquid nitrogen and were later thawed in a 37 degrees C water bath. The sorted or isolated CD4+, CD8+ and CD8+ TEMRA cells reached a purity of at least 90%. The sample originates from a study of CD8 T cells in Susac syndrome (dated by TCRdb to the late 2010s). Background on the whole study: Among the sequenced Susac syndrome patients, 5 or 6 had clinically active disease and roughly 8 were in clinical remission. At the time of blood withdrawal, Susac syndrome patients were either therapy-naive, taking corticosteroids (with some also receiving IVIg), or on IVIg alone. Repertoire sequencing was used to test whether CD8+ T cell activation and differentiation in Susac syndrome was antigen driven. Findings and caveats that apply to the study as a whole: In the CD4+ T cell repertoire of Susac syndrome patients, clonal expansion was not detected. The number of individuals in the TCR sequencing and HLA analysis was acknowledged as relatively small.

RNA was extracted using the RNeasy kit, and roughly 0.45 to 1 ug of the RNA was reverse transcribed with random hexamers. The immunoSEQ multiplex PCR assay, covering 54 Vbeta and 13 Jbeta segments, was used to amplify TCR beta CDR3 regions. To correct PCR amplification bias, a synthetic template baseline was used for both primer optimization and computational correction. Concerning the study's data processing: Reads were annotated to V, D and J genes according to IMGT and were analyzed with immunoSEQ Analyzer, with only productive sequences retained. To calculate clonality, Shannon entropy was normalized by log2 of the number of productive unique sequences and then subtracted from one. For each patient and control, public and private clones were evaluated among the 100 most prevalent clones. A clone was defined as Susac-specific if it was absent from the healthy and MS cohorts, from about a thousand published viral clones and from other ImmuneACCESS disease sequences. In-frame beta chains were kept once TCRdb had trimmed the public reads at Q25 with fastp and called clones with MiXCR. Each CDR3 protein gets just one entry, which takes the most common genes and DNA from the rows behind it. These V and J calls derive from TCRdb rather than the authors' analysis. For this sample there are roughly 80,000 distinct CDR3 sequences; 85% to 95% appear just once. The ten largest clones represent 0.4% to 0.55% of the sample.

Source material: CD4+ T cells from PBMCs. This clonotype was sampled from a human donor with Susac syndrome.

The CDR3 sequence is CASMGPGSFNEQFF. The DNA sequence is as follows: TGTGCCAGCATGGGTCCCGGATCCTTCAATGAGCAGTTCTTC. The chain is encoded by TRBV28 joined to TRBJ2-1; too little of a D gene remains to name it. From the cysteine up to the phenylalanine, the CDR3 has a length of 14 residues. CDR3 DNA is the only sequence kept; it has 42 bases, read in frame from the first base. CDR1 and CDR2 are drawn from the germline V gene: MDHEN, SYDVKM.